This record concerns one T cell receptor (beta chain) sequence. The same CDR3 can be traced to other DNA sequences in this sample. The data originate from a study of cytotoxic CD8 clonotypes in ibrutinib-treated CLL. Study information: The patients comprised roughly 12 relapsed/refractory and more than 14 treatment-naive cases, about 18 IGHV unmutated. Response sampling took place at median about 12 months of treatment, range 6 to 36.

Measured with immunoSEQ multiplex PCR; TCRdb has only the in-frame clones, and not every one. The table records 140,000 to 150,000 clones, about 78% of them present only once. With V trimmed by 0 bases and J by 7 bases, 4 bases remained unmatched. Germline CDR1 is SGHRS and CDR2 is YFSETQ. The CDR3 sequence is 14 residues long. Extraction of around 2 micrograms of genomic DNA from cryopreserved PBMCs supplied material for TCR beta libraries. This material consisted of PBMCs, taken after 24 months of ibrutinib treatment. The chain joins TRBV5-1 to TRBJ2-7, with TRBD1 matching over 10 bases. The sequence was collected from a human donor with chronic lymphocytic leukemia. The CDR3 protein is CASSLGQGAREQYF. CDR3 bases: TGCGCCAGCAGCTTGGGACAGGGGGCGCGGGAGCAGTACTTC.